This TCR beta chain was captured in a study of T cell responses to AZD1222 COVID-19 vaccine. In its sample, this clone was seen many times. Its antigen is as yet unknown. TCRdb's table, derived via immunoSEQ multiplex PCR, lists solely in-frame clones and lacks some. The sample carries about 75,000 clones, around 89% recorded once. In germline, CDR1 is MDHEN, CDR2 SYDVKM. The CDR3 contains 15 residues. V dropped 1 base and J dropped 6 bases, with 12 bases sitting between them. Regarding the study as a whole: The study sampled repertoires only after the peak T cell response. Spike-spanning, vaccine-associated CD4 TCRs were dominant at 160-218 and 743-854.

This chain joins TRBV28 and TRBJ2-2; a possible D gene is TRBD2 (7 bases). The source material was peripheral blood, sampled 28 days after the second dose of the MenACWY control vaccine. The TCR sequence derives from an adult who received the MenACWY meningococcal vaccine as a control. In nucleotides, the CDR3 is TGTGCCAGCAGTTTATCGGGGGGCGCGTCCGGGGAGCTGTTTTTT. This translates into CASSLSGGASGELFF.